This T cell receptor beta chain emerged from a study of regulatory T cells in long-lasting Graves disease. With V trimmed by 6 bases and J by 1 base, 5 bases remained unmatched. Per germline, CDR1 LNHDA and CDR2 SQIVND (reference sequence). The CDR3 spans 14 residues. This clonotype was detected ten times or more. For TCR beta, libraries came from iRepertoire HTBI primers and Arm-PCR of CDR3 regions. TCRdb ran MiXCR on the multiplex PCR reads and lists one entry per CDR3 protein. This sample has roughly 450,000 distinct CDR3 sequences, with roughly a quarter found just once. Sample time point: persistent/refractory GD, antithyroid drugs over 5 years with positive TRAb. PBMCs provided the RNA from which the TCR library was made.

Sequencing used peripheral blood mononuclear cells (PBMCs), obtained when the disease was refractory, from a patient treated with antithyroid drugs. The origin of this receptor is a female donor with Graves disease. The gene calls are TRBV19 and TRBJ1-1; 7 bases map to TRBD1. Here the CDR3 reads CASSQDRTNTEAFF. CDR3 coding DNA: TGTGCCAGTAGCCAGGACAGGACGAACACTGAAGCTTTCTTT.